The clone carrying this T cell receptor (beta chain) has ten or more counts. A second PCR, run for roughly 7 to 11 cycles, used a sample-barcoded 5' primer plus a J-beta primer mix. One entry per CDR3 protein results from TCRdb running MiXCR on the 5' RACE reads. Of about 780,000 distinct CDR3 sequences in the sample, roughly 24% are singletons; the top ten hold around 2.9%. V lost 3 bases, J lost 2 bases, and 12 bases lay in between. CDR1 is SGHKS, CDR2 YYEKEE, per germline (reference sequence). This CDR3 is 15 amino acids long. The data were obtained in a study of blood T cells in healthy people across ages. This sample was also put to use in a study of T cells of mothers and their children.

The sequenced material came from blood. The rearrangement joins TRBV5-5 to TRBJ1-5, with TRBD1 as a possible D gene (6 bases). This receptor was obtained from a boy younger than 18 in good health. This chain's CDR3 is CASSYLAGGNQPQHF. The DNA for the CDR3 is TGTGCCAGCAGCTATCTAGCAGGGGGCAATCAGCCCCAGCATTTT.